The present T cell receptor beta chain was sequenced within a study of CXCR3-negative and CXCR3-positive naive CD8 T cells. Whole-study findings and limits: TRB CDR3 hydrophobicity was greater in CXCR3-positive naive cells than in CXCR3-negative naive cells. The majority of assays used fresh PBMCs, and CXCR3 expression partially decreased after cryopreservation.

For this clonotype: Its antigen remains unknown.

Germline V lookup: CDR1 ENHRY, CDR2 SYGVKD. This CDR3 comprises 17 residues. TRB cDNA libraries were made by UMI-labeled 5' RACE. TCRdb processed the 5' RACE reads again and assigns one entry to each CDR3 protein, with no DNA. The sample table includes 50,000 to 70,000 distinct CDR3 sequences. The material sequenced was naive CXCR3+ CD8+ T cells from blood. The subset denotes: CD45RO-CCR7+CD27+CD95- naive CD8+ T cells expressing CXCR3 (TNR3+). This TCR was sampled from a human donor in good health. Some clones in this sample may be carry-over from other donors' samples. The chain combines TRBV10-3 with TRBJ2-2; TCRdb gives TRBD1 as the D gene, but with no DNA this cannot be confirmed. The CDR3 reads CAISEEGRTGEPGELFF.